The 28 T cell receptor beta chains given below trace back to one sample, sequenced in a study of OX40 agonist ivuxolimab in advanced cancers. Clones were read by immunoSEQ multiplex PCR, and TCRdb kept only the in-frame ones, dropping some. Here the sample spans tens of thousands of clones, roughly 80% being singletons. The sample here was CD4+ or CD8+ T cells sorted from blood, taken in a trial of the OX40 agonist ivuxolimab. The receptors shown here come from an adult with an advanced solid tumor such as melanoma, head and neck, liver or kidney cancer.

The chain joins TRBV28 to TRBJ1-1; 8 bases line up with TRBD1. The germline gives CDR1 MDHEN, CDR2 SYDVKM. The CDR3 length is 15 residues. With 5 bases clipped from V and 0 bases from J, the junction kept 5 bases outside the gene matches. This CDR3 is CASSPLQGVNTEAFF. CDR3 nucleotides: TGTGCCAGCAGTCCCTTACAGGGGGTGAACACTGAAGCTTTCTTT.

This clone was seen more than once but under ten times. The CDR3 region has the DNA TGTGCCAGCAGTTTGCGGAAGAGCTACGAGCAGTACTTC. Its protein product is CASSLRKSYEQYF. V and J are TRBV2 and TRBJ2-7; D is unresolved. The germline V gene has CDR1 SNHLY and CDR2 FYNNEI. The ends were cut back, 5 bases at V and 3 bases at J, with 11 bases in the middle. This CDR3 is built from 13 residues.

This chain links TRBV28 with TRBJ2-7, with 10 bases matching TRBD1. V gave up 2 bases and J gave up 2 bases; unmatched junction bases: 6. The CDR3 runs to 16 residues. Germline V gene lookup returns CDR1 MDHEN and CDR2 SYDVKM. For the CDR3, the DNA is TGTGCCAGCAGTTTACTTCCGGGACAGGGGCCCTACGAGCAGTACTTC. Its protein is CASSLLPGQGPYEQYF. Combining the CDR3 with reference TRBV28 and TRBJ2-7 gives the whole variable domain DVKVTQSSRYLVKRTGEKVFLECVQDMDHENMFWYRQDPGLGLRLIYFSYDVKMKEKGDIPEGYSVSREKKERFSLILESASTNQTSMYLCASSLLPGQGPYEQYFGPGTRLTVT.

V and J are TRBV6-4 and TRBJ1-2, with 7 bases lining up with TRBD1. The V segment lost 6 bases and the J segment 8 bases; nucleotides outside the gene matches: 12. This CDR3 contains 14 residues. From germline, CDR1 is MRHNA and CDR2 SNTAGT. CDR3 DNA sequence: TGTGCCAGCAGCCGGGACAGAAATGGATGGGGCTACACCTTC. This encodes CASSRDRNGWGYTF.

This chain connects TRBV7-2 to TRBJ1-6; D is ambiguous. CDR1 is SGHTA and CDR2 is FQGNSA in the germline V gene. The CDR3 consists of 12 residues. The V end lost 2 bases, the J end lost 13 bases, and 9 bases lay between the germline ends. CDR3 DNA sequence: TGTGCCAGCAGCTTATTTTCCGCTCCCCTCCACTTT. Translated: CASSLFSAPLHF.

V and J are TRBV2 and TRBJ2-7, with D tentatively TRBD1 (5 bases). The germline V and J ends were trimmed by 5 bases and 5 bases, with 7 bases remaining between them. Germline V CDR1 and CDR2: SNHLY, FYNNEI. The CDR3 runs to 11 residues. CDR3 region: CASSLRDEQYV. The DNA of the CDR3 is TGTGCCAGCAGTCTCAGGGACGAGCAGTACGTC.

This sequence joins TRBV19 and TRBJ1-1; no firm D call. The CDR3 runs 14 residues. V was clipped by 9 bases and J by 1 base, with 15 bases between them. Per germline, CDR1 LNHDA and CDR2 SQIVND (reference sequence). The DNA for the CDR3 is TGTGCCAGCCTAAGAGGGCCCGGGAACACTGAAGCTTTCTTT. Protein product: CASLRGPGNTEAFF.

This clone was counted once. V is TRBV18 and J is TRBJ1-1; D unclear. Trimming cost V 7 bases and J 4 bases, with 19 bases left between them. Germline CDR1 is KGHSH and CDR2 is LQKENI. CDR3 size: 15 residues. In DNA, the CDR3 is TGTGCCAGCTACCCGGGTAGGTCGGGCCTCACTGAAGCTTTCTTT. Translating it yields CASYPGRSGLTEAFF.

This chain connects TRBV7-3 to TRBJ2-3; D is uncertain. The CDR3 extends over 14 amino acids. Germline lookup yields CDR1 SGHTA and CDR2 FQGTGA. The V and J ends lost 4 bases and 4 bases respectively, with 12 bases between them. The CDR3 protein is CASSSRLTADTQYF. CDR3 DNA: TGTGCCAGCAGCTCCCGACTGACTGCAGATACGCAGTATTTT.

This clone was seen only a few times. The CDR3 DNA follows: TGCGCCAGCAGCATCGGGCCCGCGCCTGGTTCACCCCTCCACTTT. Its protein product is CASSIGPAPGSPLHF. V usage is TRBV4-1 and J usage is TRBJ1-6; D is unclear. Germline CDR1 reads MGHRA; CDR2 reads YSYEKL. V lost 5 bases and J lost 9, with 17 bases in between. The CDR3 covers 15 residues.

This clone was found once. V gene TRBV7-2 combines with J gene TRBJ2-2; 7 bases are shared with TRBD2. This CDR3 contains 14 residues. J lost 7 bases, V lost 7 bases, and 9 bases had no gene match. Looked up from germline, CDR1 is SGHTA and CDR2 is FQGNSA. CDR3 DNA sequence: TGTGCCAGCACTCCCCCGGGGGGTTTCGGGGAGCTGTTTTTT. Amino acid sequence: CASTPPGGFGELFF.

V is TRBV7-2 and J is TRBJ2-3; the D gene is possibly TRBD2 (6 bases). The CDR3 runs 15 residues. The germline V gene has CDR1 SGHTA and CDR2 FQGNSA. V was clipped by 2 bases and J by 5 bases, with 14 bases between them. CDR3 residues: CASSLQAGPGDTQYF. In nucleotides, the CDR3 is TGTGCCAGCAGCTTACAGGCGGGGCCGGGAGATACGCAGTATTTT.

The rearrangement joins TRBV7-9 to TRBJ2-5; D might be TRBD2 (5 bases). The CDR3 consists of 12 residues. Germline V gives CDR1 SEHNR, CDR2 FQNEAQ (reference sequence). V was shortened by 5 bases and J by 8 bases, with 12 bases between the two germline ends. DNA for the CDR3: TGTGCCAGCAGCAATTCGGGGAGAACCCAGTACTTC. It is translated as CASSNSGRTQYF.

The chain links TRBV5-8 to TRBJ2-2, with TRBD1 as a possible D gene (5 bases). Germline V gene data show CDR1 as SGHTS and CDR2 as YDEGEE. The germline V and J ends were trimmed by 6 bases and 6 bases, with 15 bases remaining between them. The CDR3 is 14 amino acids. The CDR3, as DNA: TGTGCCAGCACCTCTTACAGGCGGCCCGGGGAGCTGTTTTTT. It yields the protein CASTSYRRPGELFF.

The chain links TRBV10-3 to TRBJ2-5; D gene unclear. In germline, CDR1 is ENHRY, CDR2 SYGVKD. The CDR3 spans 12 residues. The germline V and J ends were trimmed by 0 bases and 5 bases, with 4 bases remaining between them. The DNA for the CDR3 is TGTGCCATCAGTGAGTCGGATGAGACCCAGTACTTC. Its translation is CAISESDETQYF.

In regard to this clone: The germline gene is not matched at one end of the junction; a read error may be the cause. CDR3 protein: CASSFGADRDPIF. CDR3 coding DNA: TGTGCCAGCAGCTTCGGGGCCGACAGGGACCCGATCTTC. V usage is TRBV7-2 and J usage is TRBJ2-1; TRBD1 agrees at 7 bases. The germline gives CDR1 SGHTA, CDR2 FQGNSA. The CDR3 is 13 residues long. The variable domain in full, completed from reference TRBV7-2 and TRBJ2-1, reads GAGVSQSPSNKVTEKGKDVELRCDPISGHTALYWYRQSLGQGLEFLIYFQGNSAPDKSGLPSDRFSAERTGGSVSTLTIQRTQQEDSAVYLCASSFGADRDPIFGPGTRLTVL.

This clone was recorded a few times. V is TRBV7-6 and J is TRBJ2-3; 7 positions match TRBD2. The length of the CDR3 is 15 residues. Germline CDR1 reads SGHVS; CDR2 reads FNYEAQ. J lost 10 bases, V lost 2 bases, and 12 bases had no gene match. The CDR3 bases are TGTGCCAGCAGCTTATCCCCAGCGGGATCCCTCGCGCAGTATTTT. This translates into CASSLSPAGSLAQYF.

The rearrangement links TRBV6-5 to TRBJ1-2, with 10 bases that match TRBD1. V lost 6 bases and J lost 4; bases outside the gene matches: 5. There are 14 residues in the CDR3. The germline V gene has CDR1 MNHEY and CDR2 SVGAGI. CDR3 sequence reads: CASSRGQGGYGYTF. For the CDR3, the DNA is TGTGCCAGCAGCAGAGGACAGGGGGGCTATGGCTACACCTTC.

The chain recombines TRBV10-3 with TRBJ1-1; 9 bases agree with TRBD1. CDR1 ENHRY and CDR2 SYGVKD come from the germline V gene. Trimming took 6 bases from V and 3 from J; bases not matched to a gene: 5. This CDR3 comprises 14 residues. The CDR3 loop reads CAIREQGADTEAFF. CDR3 nucleotide sequence: TGTGCCATCAGGGAACAGGGGGCGGACACTGAAGCTTTCTTT.

This chain connects TRBV28 to TRBJ2-7, with D possibly matching TRBD2 (5 bases). The CDR3 consists of 12 residues. Germline assignment: CDR1 MDHEN and CDR2 SYDVKM. Trimming stripped 5 bases from V and 5 bases from J, with 10 bases between. DNA of the CDR3: TGTGCCAGCAGTACCATCGGGGACGAGCAGTACGTC. Amino acid sequence: CASSTIGDEQYV.

The chain has TRBV9 and TRBJ2-2, with 7 nucleotides matching TRBD1. Germline trimming cut 3 bases from V and 8 bases from J; bases unmatched to any gene: 7. Germline V lookup: CDR1 SGDLS, CDR2 YYNGEE. There are 14 residues in the CDR3. In DNA form, the CDR3 reads TGTGCCAGCAGCGCCTACAGGGGCCCTGGGGAGCTGTTTTTT. This gives the protein CASSAYRGPGELFF.

This chain uses TRBV2 with TRBJ1-4; weak D call: TRBD1 (6 bases). V lost 5 bases, J lost 4 bases, and 11 bases lay in between. This CDR3 region has 14 residues. Germline V CDR1 and CDR2: SNHLY, FYNNEI. As DNA, the CDR3 is TGTGCCAGCAGTAGAGGACAGCTTAATGAAAAACTGTTTTTT. Protein sequence: CASSRGQLNEKLFF.

The chain has TRBV6-1 and TRBJ2-2; TRBD2 is a possible D gene (5 bases). The ends were cut back, 1 base at V and 0 bases at J, with 9 bases in the middle. This CDR3 is 16 amino acids long. CDR1 is MNHNS, CDR2 SASEGT, per germline. DNA for the CDR3: TGTGCCAGCAGTGAAGGCCTAGCCGCGAACACCGGGGAGCTGTTTTTT. Its translation: CASSEGLAANTGELFF.

The chain uses TRBV15 and TRBJ2-3; D might be TRBD1 (6 bases). Germline V gene sequence: CDR1 LNHNV, CDR2 YYDKDF (reference sequence). V lost 0 bases to trimming and J lost 2 bases, with 9 bases between them. The CDR3 length is 15 residues. CDR3 sequence: CATSRDGQFTDTQYF. In nucleotides, the CDR3 is TGTGCCACCAGCAGAGATGGACAGTTCACAGATACGCAGTATTTT.

CDR3 region: CASSDLGNQPQHF. CDR3 nucleotide sequence: TGTGCCAGCAGTGATCTGGGCAATCAGCCCCAGCATTTT. The chain carries TRBV2 and TRBJ1-5; no reliable D call. V lost 3 bases to trimming and J lost 2 bases, with 5 bases between them. Per the germline V gene, CDR1 is SNHLY and CDR2 is FYNNEI. CDR3 length: 13 amino acids.

In its sample, this clone was seen once. The CDR3 DNA follows: TGTGCCAGCAGCTCCTACAAGTCGGGGAACACCGGGGAGCTGTTTTTT. Protein sequence: CASSSYKSGNTGELFF. This chain uses TRBV5-6 with TRBJ2-2; D call uncertain. The CDR3 extends over 16 amino acids. Trimming shortened V by 3 bases and J by 1 base, and 13 bases separated the two germline ends. Germline V CDR1 and CDR2: SGHDT, YYEEEE.

The CDR3 sequence is CASSPRRDRLTDTQYF. Written as DNA, the CDR3 is TGTGCCAGCTCACCACGGAGGGACAGGCTAACAGATACGCAGTATTTT. The chain uses TRBV18 and TRBJ2-3; 8 bases map to TRBD1. Trimming at V came to 1 base and at J to 3 bases, leaving 6 bases not matched to a gene. The CDR3 is made up of 16 amino acids. Germline loops: CDR1 KGHSH, CDR2 LQKENI.

As DNA, the CDR3 is TGCGCCAGCAGCCAAGTGGAAGGGACTAGCGGGGCTGATACGCAGTATTTT. As protein: CASSQVEGTSGADTQYF. The chain links TRBV4-3 to TRBJ2-3; 13 bases align to TRBD2. V shed 1 base and J 6 bases; nucleotides not matched to a gene: 7. Per germline, CDR1 LGHNA and CDR2 YSLEER. The CDR3 contains 17 residues.